The source of this T cell receptor beta chain is a study of blood T cell repertoires in COVID-19. This clone was seen a single time. Trimming stripped 1 base from V and 6 bases from J, with 13 bases between. In germline, CDR1 is SGHVS, CDR2 FQNEAQ. This CDR3 is built from 14 residues. In the original workflow: Researchers report that nucleated cell counts were estimated from reference gene primer amplification. Assay used: immunoSEQ multiplex PCR; TCRdb lists only in-frame clones, some missing. D and trimming come from the DNA, and the V and J calls and clone size come from that table. The data contain around 270,000 clones, about 85% of them seen just once; the ten biggest clones take up 3.5% to 5%.

This TCR derives from a man aged 60 to 75 with acute or convalescent COVID-19. Sequencing was performed on peripheral blood. V is TRBV7-8 and J is TRBJ2-7, with D maybe TRBD2 (6 bases). In nucleotides, the CDR3 is TGTGCCAGCAGCTTAGGGCTAGCGAACTTCGAGCAGTACTTC. Translation gives CASSLGLANFEQYF.